The 21 T cell receptor beta chains reported below all come from one sample, sequenced in a study of post-analysis software for immune sequencing data. Study-wide findings and caveats: About five TRBV segments, including TRBV5-6, TRBV5-1 and TRBV20-1, were more frequent in patients than controls.

These receptors have no known antigen. Carried by the TCR beta cDNA libraries were unique molecular identifiers. Each CDR3 protein gets one entry after TCRdb re-called the PCR reads with MiXCR. In the table there are roughly 400,000 distinct CDR3 sequences, over 30% of which are singletons. The sample taken for sequencing was blood. These TCRs come from a girl aged 2 to 10 with multiple sclerosis.

This clonotype was seen many times. The chain recombines TRBV29-1 with TRBJ2-5, with unresolved D. This CDR3 region has 12 residues. The V gene lost 3 bases and the J gene lost 1 base, with 6 bases spanning the gap. Per the germline V gene, CDR1 is SQVTM and CDR2 is ANQGSEA. CDR3 DNA sequence: TGCAGCGTTGAGCACTTCCAAGAGACCCAGTACTTC. Encoded protein: CSVEHFQETQYF.

The sample holds many counts of this clonotype. This chain connects TRBV7-3 to TRBJ2-3, with 8 bases that match TRBD2. The CDR3 covers 15 residues. Germline lookup yields CDR1 SGHTA and CDR2 FQGTGA. J was trimmed by 1 base and V by 2 bases; bases with no gene match: 2. This chain's CDR3 is CASSLLAGRTDTQYF. The CDR3 DNA is TGTGCCAGCAGCTTACTAGCGGGCCGCACAGATACGCAGTATTTT.

This chain uses TRBV6-6 with TRBJ1-1; D is undetermined. The V gene lost 5 bases and the J gene lost 6 bases, with 19 bases spanning the gap. CDR1 is MNHNY and CDR2 is SVGAGI in the germline V gene (reference sequence). The CDR3 spans 15 residues. The CDR3 here is CASSPWASGNSEAFF. CDR3 DNA sequence: TGTGCCAGCAGTCCTTGGGCGTCGGGGAATTCTGAAGCTTTCTTT.

In its sample, this clonotype was seen a few times. The chain links TRBV5-1 to TRBJ2-5; 7 positions agree with TRBD1. The CDR3 runs to 16 residues. V lost 3 bases and J lost 1; bases outside the gene matches: 9. CDR1 SGHRS and CDR2 YFSETQ come from the germline V gene. The CDR3 nucleotides are TGCGCCAGCAGCTGGGACGGGACAGCCTTCCAAGAGACCCAGTACTTC. Its protein product is CASSWDGTAFQETQYF.

This clonotype occurred a few times. This chain links TRBV20-1 with TRBJ1-1; 7 bases line up with TRBD1. J lost 3 bases, V lost 5 bases, and 9 bases had no gene match. The CDR3 has 14 residues. Germline values: CDR1 DFQATT, CDR2 SNEGSKA (reference sequence). The CDR3 DNA sequence: TGCAGTGCTTACCGGGACAGCTCCCACACTGAAGCTTTCTTT. Translated, it gives CSAYRDSSHTEAFF.

This clonotype was counted a single time. The J gene is TRBJ1-4, the V gene TRBV5-1, with 8 bases identical to TRBD1. The CDR3 has 15 amino acids. CDR1 SGHRS and CDR2 YFSETQ come from the germline V gene. The trim removed 0 bases at V and 8 bases at J, leaving 6 bases unmatched. CDR3 region: CASSLGPGQVEKLFF. The CDR3 DNA follows: TGCGCCAGCAGCTTGGGACCGGGACAGGTAGAAAAACTGTTTTTT.

This clonotype occurred a few times. This chain links TRBV7-9 with TRBJ1-4; D is unclear. V gave up 4 bases and J gave up 2 bases, with 8 bases separating them. Germline V gene lookup returns CDR1 SEHNR and CDR2 FQNEAQ (reference sequence). The CDR3 loop spans 14 amino acids. The CDR3 region has the DNA TGTGCCAGCAGCTCTGGGTCGACTAATGAAAAACTGTTTTTT. Protein sequence: CASSSGSTNEKLFF.

The sample holds a few counts of this clonotype. The chain links TRBV6-6 to TRBJ1-5; possibly TRBD1 for D (6 bases). CDR3 length equals 16 residues. V lost 2 bases, J lost 6 bases, and 17 bases lay in between. In germline, CDR1 is MNHNY, CDR2 SVGAGI (reference sequence). Here the CDR3 DNA reads TGTGCCAGCAGTTACGCGGGGACATTGGGATCTCAGCCCCAGCATTTT. Translating it yields CASSYAGTLGSQPQHF.

The CDR3 sequence is CASSRTMTAGGTDTQYF. CDR3 DNA: TGTGCCAGCAGCCGAACCATGACAGCGGGGGGCACAGATACGCAGTATTTT. The rearrangement joins TRBV7-9 to TRBJ2-3, with 8 bases aligning to TRBD2. CDR3 length: 17 residues. Germline assignment: CDR1 SEHNR and CDR2 FQNEAQ (reference sequence). With 5 bases clipped from V and 1 base from J, the junction kept 11 bases outside the gene matches.

The chain uses TRBV12-3 or TRBV12-4 and TRBJ1-1; possibly TRBD1 for D (6 bases). The germline V and J ends were trimmed by 3 bases and 1 base, with 9 bases remaining between them. The CDR3 length is 14 residues. CDR3 sequence: CASSFGQTNTEAFF. The DNA for the CDR3 is TGTGCCAGCAGTTTTGGACAGACGAACACTGAAGCTTTCTTT.

The chain employs TRBV4-1 and TRBJ2-1; D is possibly TRBD1 or TRBD2 (5 bases each). Trimming cost V 3 bases and J 2 bases, with 14 bases left between them. From germline, CDR1 is MGHRA and CDR2 YSYEKL. The CDR3 length is 16 residues. In DNA, the CDR3 is TGCGCCAGCAGCCATGGACCGGGACGGACCTACAATGAGCAGTTCTTC. It codes for CASSHGPGRTYNEQFF.

This clonotype was counted only a few times. This rearrangement joins TRBV20-1 to TRBJ2-7; the D call may be TRBD1 or TRBD2 (5 bases each). Trimming took 3 bases from V and 4 from J, leaving 22 bases between them. This CDR3 region has 16 residues. From germline, CDR1 is DFQATT and CDR2 SNEGSKA (reference sequence). The CDR3 loop reads CSARARDRNYLYEQYF. In DNA form, the CDR3 reads TGCAGTGCTAGGGCCAGGGACCGAAATTACCTATACGAGCAGTACTTC.

This clonotype showed up just a few times. The gene calls are TRBV6-2 or TRBV6-3 and TRBJ2-5, with TRBD2 identical over 8 bases. The germline CDR1 and CDR2 sequences are MNHEY and SVGEGT. CDR3 length: 14 amino acids. Losses at the gene ends were 5 bases for V and 5 bases for J; bases not matched to a gene: 7. The CDR3 DNA is TGTGCCAGCAGTGACGACAGACTAGCGGAGACCCAGTACTTC. This translates into CASSDDRLAETQYF.

This chain joins TRBV5-1 and TRBJ2-7; 9 bases align to TRBD1. The V and J ends lost 3 bases and 5 bases, in that order; junction bases with no gene match: 9. This CDR3 has 15 amino acids. Germline lookup yields CDR1 SGHRS and CDR2 YFSETQ. The DNA of the CDR3 is TGCGCCAGCAGCTCAGGGGACAGGGTGGAGGACGAGCAGTACTTC. Protein product: CASSSGDRVEDEQYF.

J is TRBJ1-2 and V is TRBV2; 9 nucleotides line up with TRBD1. The CDR3 covers 14 residues. After removal of 5 bases from V and 2 bases from J, the junction contained 3 bases not matched to a gene. Germline V gene data show CDR1 as SNHLY and CDR2 as FYNNEI. The CDR3 spells CASSRTGENYGYTF. For the CDR3, the DNA is TGTGCCAGCAGTCGGACAGGGGAAAACTATGGCTACACCTTC.

The gene calls are TRBV28 and TRBJ1-1; D not certain. Germline V gene data show CDR1 as MDHEN and CDR2 as SYDVKM. The V and J ends lost 6 bases and 1 base respectively, with 15 bases between them. CDR3 length: 15 amino acids. The DNA for the CDR3 is TGTGCCAGCAGGGCCGGACGGAGGGAGAACACTGAAGCTTTCTTT. As protein: CASRAGRRENTEAFF.

The J gene is TRBJ2-3, the V gene TRBV12-3 or TRBV12-4; TRBD1 aligns across 8 bases. V lost 2 bases, J lost 6 bases, and 7 bases stayed unmatched. This CDR3 region has 15 residues. The DNA of the CDR3 is TGTGCCAGCAGTTTATACGGACAGGGACCTGATACGCAGTATTTT. Protein product: CASSLYGQGPDTQYF.

The rearrangement links TRBV9 to TRBJ2-7; TRBD2 aligns across 9 bases. The CDR3 is made up of 13 amino acids. V was pared by 4 bases and J by 2 bases, with 1 base of the junction left unmatched. Germline V gene sequence: CDR1 SGDLS, CDR2 YYNGEE. This CDR3 is CASSRTSAYEQYF. Here the CDR3 DNA reads TGTGCCAGCAGCAGGACTAGCGCCTACGAGCAGTACTTC.

This clonotype was picked up many times. One junction end does not reproduce the germline sequence, and a read error may be involved. The chain combines TRBV5-1 with TRBJ2-6; D gene uncertain. This CDR3 has 14 residues. The germline V gene encodes CDR1 SGHRS and CDR2 YFSETQ. CDR3 protein: CASSLLSGANVLTF. The CDR3 nucleotides read TGTGCCAGCAGCTTATTATCTGGGGCCAACGTCCTGACTTTC.

The chain employs TRBV15 and TRBJ2-1; 7 bases match TRBD2. The germline V gene encodes CDR1 LNHNV and CDR2 YYDKDF (reference sequence). Trimming removed 0 bases from V and 5 bases from J; junction bases left unmatched: 13. The CDR3 length is 18 residues. CDR3 region: CATSREWAGVGLDNEQFF. CDR3 DNA sequence: TGTGCCACCAGCAGAGAGTGGGCGGGAGTAGGTCTGGACAATGAGCAGTTCTTC.

The DNA of the CDR3 is TGTGCCAGCAGTTACAGGGCAGGCCTCAGCTCCTACGAGCAGTACTTC. Translation gives CASSYRAGLSSYEQYF. The chain uses TRBV6-5 and TRBJ2-7, with D hard to call. Looked up from germline, CDR1 is MNHEY and CDR2 is SVGAGI. V shed 2 bases and J shed 0 bases, with 14 bases lying between them. This CDR3 contains 16 residues.